The clone carrying this T cell receptor beta chain appeared a few times. Documented time point: after dendritic cell vaccination, including at tumor progression/relapse. These data originate in a study of glioma-infiltrating T cells after dendritic cell vaccination. Study overall: Patients received autologous tumor lysate-pulsed dendritic cell vaccination between about 2003 and 2013.

The CDR3 covers 13 residues. V was cut by 5 bases and J by 13 bases, with 15 bases left in between. CDR1 and CDR2 from the germline V gene are SGHTA and FQGNSA. Input was approximately 2.2 ug genomic DNA, or all available if less. Method: immunoSEQ multiplex PCR; TCRdb's copy keeps in-frame clones and lacks some. The data contain tens of thousands of clones, around four fifths of them singletons. The chain links TRBV7-2 to TRBJ1-6, with a tentative D call TRBD1 (5 bases). This clonotype originated in a human donor with glioblastoma. The sample consisted of blood, taken after dendritic cell vaccination. The CDR3 nucleotides read TGTGCCAGCAGCCAGGGATTGGCATCCCCCCTCCACTTT. Amino acid sequence: CASSQGLASPLHF.